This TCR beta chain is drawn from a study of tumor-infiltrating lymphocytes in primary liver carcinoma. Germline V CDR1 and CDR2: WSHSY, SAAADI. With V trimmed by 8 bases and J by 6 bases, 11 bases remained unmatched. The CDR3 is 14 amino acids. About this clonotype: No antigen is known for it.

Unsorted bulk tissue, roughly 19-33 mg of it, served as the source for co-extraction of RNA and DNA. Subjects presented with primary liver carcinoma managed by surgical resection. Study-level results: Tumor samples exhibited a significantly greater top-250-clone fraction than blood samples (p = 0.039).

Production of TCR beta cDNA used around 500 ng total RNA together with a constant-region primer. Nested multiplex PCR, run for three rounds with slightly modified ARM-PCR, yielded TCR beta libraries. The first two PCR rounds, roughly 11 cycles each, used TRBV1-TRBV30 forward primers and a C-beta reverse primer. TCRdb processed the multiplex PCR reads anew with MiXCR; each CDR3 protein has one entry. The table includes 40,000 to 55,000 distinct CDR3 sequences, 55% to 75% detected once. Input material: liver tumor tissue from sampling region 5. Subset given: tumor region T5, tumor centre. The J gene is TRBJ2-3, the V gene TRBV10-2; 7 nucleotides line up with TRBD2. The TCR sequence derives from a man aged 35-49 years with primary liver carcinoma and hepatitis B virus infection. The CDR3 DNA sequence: TGCGCCAGCCGGACTAGTGGGAGTGTGGATACGCAGTATTTT. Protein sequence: CASRTSGSVDTQYF.